This TCR beta chain is drawn from a study of blood T cell repertoires in COVID-19. This table comes from immunoSEQ multiplex PCR, and its TCRdb copy is limited to in-frame clones, with some not included. Of around 190,000 clones detected, approximately 80% appear once; the ten largest clones hold about 9%. The V gene's germline CDR1 is SGHKS and CDR2 YYEKEE (reference sequence). The CDR3 loop spans 13 amino acids. Between the trimmed V and J ends, which lost 1 base and 3 bases, there was a span of 7 bases. Living in about two dozen US areas, the participants were between 18 and 89 years of age. The sequence came from a man in his forties or fifties who had recovered from COVID-19. Sequenced material: PBMCs or T cells enriched from blood (not recorded which). V and J are TRBV5-5 and TRBJ1-2; D may be TRBD1 (5 bases). CDR3 in amino acids: CASSLQGYYGYTF. Here the CDR3 DNA reads TGTGCCAGCAGCTTGCAGGGATACTATGGCTACACCTTC. The entire variable domain, with the rest obtained from reference TRBV5-5 and TRBJ1-2, is as follows: DAGVTQSPTHLIKTRGQQVTLRCSPISGHKSVSWYQQVLGQGPQFIFQYYEKEERGRGNFPDRFSARQFPNYSSELNVNALLLGDSALYLCASSLQGYYGYTFGSGTRLTVV.